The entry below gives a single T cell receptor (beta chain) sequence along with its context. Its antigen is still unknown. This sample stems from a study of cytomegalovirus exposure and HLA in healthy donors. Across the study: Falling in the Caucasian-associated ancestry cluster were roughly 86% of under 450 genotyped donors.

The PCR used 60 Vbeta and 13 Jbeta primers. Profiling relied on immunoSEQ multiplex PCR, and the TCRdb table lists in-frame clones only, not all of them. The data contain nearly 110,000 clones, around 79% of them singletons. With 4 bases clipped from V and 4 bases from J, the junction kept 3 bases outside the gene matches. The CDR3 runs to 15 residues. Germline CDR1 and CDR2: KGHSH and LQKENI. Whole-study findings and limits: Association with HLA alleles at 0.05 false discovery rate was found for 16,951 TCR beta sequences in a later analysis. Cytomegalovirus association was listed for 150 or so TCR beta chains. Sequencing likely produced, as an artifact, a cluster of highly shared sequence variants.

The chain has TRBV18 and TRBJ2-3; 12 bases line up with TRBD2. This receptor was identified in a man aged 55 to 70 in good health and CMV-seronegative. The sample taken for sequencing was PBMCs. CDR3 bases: TGTGCCAGCTCACTTGGACTAGCGGGGCCAGATACGCAGTATTTT. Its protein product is CASSLGLAGPDTQYF.